One sample yielded the 12 T cell receptor beta chains listed below, sequenced in a study of T cells expressing NK-cell markers. TCRdb re-called the 5' RACE reads; one entry per CDR3 protein, DNA not given. This sample's table has 400,000 to 550,000 distinct CDR3 sequences. Sequencing was done on a sample of blood T cells: a sorted CD56 or NKG2C T cell subset, CD4+ or CD8+ T cells, or bulk PBMC T cells (not recorded which). The source is a woman aged 18 to 75 in good health.

This sequence joins TRBV15 and TRBJ2-2; TCRdb outputs TRBD1, but without DNA this stays unchecked. The germline CDR1 and CDR2 sequences are LNHNV and YYDKDF (reference sequence). The CDR3 runs 15 residues. CDR3 loop: CATSRDWGSTGELFF. Full variable domain (missing parts from reference TRBV15 and TRBJ2-2): DAMVIQNPRYQVTQFGKPVTLSCSQTLNHNVMYWYQQKSSQAPKLLFHYYDKDFNNEADTPDNFQSRRPNTSFCFLDIRSPGLGDTAMYLCATSRDWGSTGELFFGEGSRLTVL.

The rearrangement links TRBV10-1 to TRBJ1-1. CDR1 WNHNN and CDR2 SYGVQD come from the germline V gene (reference sequence). CDR3 length: 13 amino acids. The CDR3 loop is CASSESGPTEAFF.

CDR3 sequence reads: CASTGSTEAFF. This chain connects TRBV5-6 to TRBJ1-1. The CDR3 runs 11 residues. Per the germline V gene, CDR1 is SGHDT and CDR2 is YYEEEE.

V and J are TRBV7-2 and TRBJ1-3. The CDR3 covers 15 residues. CDR1 is SGHTA, CDR2 FQGNSA, per germline. The CDR3 reads CASSFGGDSGNTIYF.

The V gene is TRBV25-1, the J gene TRBJ2-7. Germline V lookup: CDR1 MGHDK, CDR2 SYGVNS. This CDR3 comprises 12 residues. This chain's CDR3 is CASSESTYEQYF.

The gene calls are TRBV7-2 and TRBJ2-2. Per the germline V gene, CDR1 is SGHTA and CDR2 is FQGNSA. The CDR3 is 16 residues long. The CDR3 is CASSLAGLQFTGELFF.

The V and J genes are TRBV4-1 and TRBJ2-5. Germline CDR1 is MGHRA and CDR2 is YSYEKL. The CDR3 totals 15 residues. This chain's CDR3 is CASSRERAQQETQYF.

V is TRBV5-5 and J is TRBJ1-4; TCRdb lists TRBD1, though no DNA is available to test this call. The germline V gene has CDR1 SGHKS and CDR2 YYEKEE (reference sequence). The CDR3 totals 15 residues. The CDR3 is CASLTGGAFNEKLFF.

This chain joins TRBV7-2 and TRBJ2-3; the D call of TRBD2 rests on TCRdb alone, since no DNA is present to check it. CDR3 length: 16 residues. Per the germline V gene, CDR1 is SGHTA and CDR2 is FQGNSA. The CDR3 here is CASSRGPPGSTDTQYF.

The chain links TRBV18 to TRBJ2-1; TCRdb's assignment of TRBD2 cannot be checked, as there is no DNA. CDR1 and CDR2 (germline): KGHSH, LQKENI. The CDR3 contains 17 residues. The CDR3 protein is CASSPLAGGSSYNEQFF.

This sequence joins TRBV14 and TRBJ1-2. Germline CDR1 and CDR2: SGHDN and FVKESK. This CDR3 has 13 amino acids. CDR3 region: CASSETLFYGYTF.

V is TRBV10-3 and J is TRBJ2-7. This CDR3 has 14 amino acids. From germline, CDR1 is ENHRY and CDR2 SYGVKD. This chain's CDR3 is CAISDRPVGYEQYF.